This TCR beta chain is from a study of CD8+ T cells in alopecia areata. In the study overall: Tofacitinib dosing lasted 6 to 18 months, which was then followed by 6 months off drug.

cDNA serving as the sequencing template came from extracted, reverse transcribed RNA. The table came from immunoSEQ multiplex PCR; TCRdb's copy has only in-frame clones and leaves some out. Among roughly 120,000 clones listed, less than 75% were seen once. Stated treatment: oral pan-JAK inhibitor, 5-10 mg twice daily. Trimming stripped 1 base from V and 7 bases from J, with 14 bases between. The CDR3 extends over 14 amino acids. Germline lookup yields CDR1 LGHNA and CDR2 YSLEER. This sequence originates from a human donor with alopecia areata. Sequencing was performed on CD8+ T cells sorted from blood, taken at week 4, from a patient treated with tofacitinib. The V gene is TRBV4-3, the J gene TRBJ2-7; D might be TRBD2 (7 bases). The CDR3: CASSQGEGDREQYF. CDR3 bases: TGCGCCAGCAGCCAAGGGGAGGGAGACAGGGAGCAGTACTTC.